This passage covers 24 T cell receptor beta chains from one sample sequenced in a study of beta chain features in type 1 diabetes. Since all of the isolated RNA was reverse transcribed, expressed TCRB transcripts were what got sequenced. TCRdb's table, derived via immunoSEQ multiplex PCR, lists solely in-frame clones and lacks some. The sample contains a few hundred thousand clones, more than 9.5% of which appear only once. The sample comprised naive CD4+ T cells from blood. The receptors were gathered from a woman aged 25 to 45 in good health.

This clone was seen a few times. This chain joins TRBV30 and TRBJ2-7; the D gene is possibly TRBD1 (6 bases). V was shortened by 2 bases and J by 6 bases, with 14 bases between the two germline ends. The CDR3 spans 13 residues. The V gene's germline CDR1 is GTSNPN and CDR2 SVGIG (reference sequence). The CDR3 region has the DNA TGTGCCTGGAGTACCACAGGGTTAGGCGAGCAGTACTTC. Protein: CAWSTTGLGEQYF.

This clone was observed a few times. The chain is built from TRBV5-4 and TRBJ2-7; 9 bases line up with TRBD1. Germline V gives CDR1 SGHNT, CDR2 YYREEE (reference sequence). The J segment lost 3 bases and the V segment lost 4 bases, leaving 5 bases of the junction unmatched. There are 14 residues in the CDR3. The CDR3 protein is CASSKQGANYEQYF. As DNA, the CDR3 is TGTGCCAGCAGCAAACAGGGGGCTAACTACGAGCAGTACTTC.

This clone was observed a few times. The gene calls are TRBV5-4 and TRBJ2-2, with D tentatively TRBD2 (6 bases). This CDR3 has 17 residues. The germline CDR1 and CDR2 sequences are SGHNT and YYREEE (reference sequence). The V gene lost 7 bases and the J gene lost 4 bases, with 23 bases spanning the gap. The CDR3 sequence: CASGAGTFLSGTGELFF. The CDR3 DNA reads as TGTGCCAGCGGAGCCGGGACTTTCTTATCTGGCACCGGGGAGCTGTTTTTT.

Ten or more counts support this clone. The chain combines TRBV29-1 with TRBJ1-5; 7 bases align to TRBD1. CDR3 length equals 12 residues. V shed 7 bases and J 6 bases; nucleotides not matched to a gene: 6. Germline CDR1 is SQVTM and CDR2 is ANQGSEA. CDR3 bases: TGCAGCGCACAACAGGGGACTCAGCCCCAGCATTTT. It codes for CSAQQGTQPQHF.

DNA of the CDR3: TGCAGCGTTGAACAGGGGCCAGAAATAACTAGCACTGAAGCTTTCTTT. It specifies CSVEQGPEITSTEAFF. The gene calls are TRBV29-1 and TRBJ1-1; a possible D gene is TRBD1 (6 bases). CDR1 and CDR2 (germline): SQVTM, ANQGSEA. The CDR3 length is 16 residues. With 2 bases removed from V and 4 bases from J, the gap between germline ends came to 20 bases.

The CDR3 sequence is CASSQDGAGLNQPQHF. The CDR3 DNA reads as TGTGCCAGCAGCCAAGATGGGGCAGGTCTGAATCAGCCCCAGCATTTT. The chain combines TRBV4-2 with TRBJ1-5, with D perhaps matching TRBD1 (5 bases). Looked up from germline, CDR1 is LGHNA and CDR2 is YNFKEQ. Trimming took 0 bases from V and 4 from J, leaving 13 bases between them. The CDR3 sequence is 16 residues long.

The gene calls are TRBV28 and TRBJ2-7; TRBD1 agrees at 7 bases. V lost 8 bases and J lost 2; bases outside the gene matches: 6. Germline CDR1 and CDR2: MDHEN and SYDVKM. This CDR3 has 13 amino acids. The CDR3: CASERTGTYEQYF. In nucleotides, the CDR3 is TGTGCCAGCGAAAGGACAGGTACCTACGAGCAGTACTTC.

There are a few counts of this clone. The chain employs TRBV2 and TRBJ1-5; TRBD1 is a possible D gene (6 bases). V was pared by 6 bases and J by 2 bases, with 17 bases between. Germline CDR1 is SNHLY and CDR2 is FYNNEI. This CDR3 contains 16 residues. CDR3 in amino acids: CASRGDIYRGNQPQHF. The CDR3, as DNA: TGTGCCAGCAGGGGGGACATATACAGGGGCAATCAGCCCCAGCATTTT. The variable domain in full, with the rest retrieved from reference TRBV2 and TRBJ1-5, is EPEVTQTPSHQVTQMGQEVILRCVPISNHLYFYWYRQILGQKVEFLVSFYNNEISEKSEIFDDQFSVERPDGSNFTLKIRSTKLEDSAMYFCASRGDIYRGNQPQHFGDGTRLSIL.

The V and J genes are TRBV15 and TRBJ2-1; 10 bases match TRBD2. V was clipped by 3 bases and J by 7 bases; unmatched bases: 6. The germline V gene has CDR1 LNHNV and CDR2 YYDKDF (reference sequence). This CDR3 region has 15 residues. CDR3 residues: CATSRLRTSGNEQFF. The CDR3 DNA reads TGTGCCACCAGCAGGTTAAGGACTAGCGGAAATGAGCAGTTCTTC.

At least ten counts were recorded for this clone. V gene TRBV30 combines with J gene TRBJ2-1; 8 bases map to TRBD2. This CDR3 region has 13 residues. Looked up from germline, CDR1 is GTSNPN and CDR2 is SVGIG (reference sequence). The CDR3 coding sequence is TGTGCGGGACGTAGCGGGAACGCTGGACGTCGGTTCTTC. Translation gives CAGRSGNAGRRFF.

The genes are TRBV6-6 and TRBJ2-5, with a tentative D call TRBD2 (7 bases). Trimming stripped 2 bases from V and 1 base from J, with 14 bases between. The CDR3 runs to 16 residues. Germline V gene sequence: CDR1 MNHNY, CDR2 SVGAGI (reference sequence). In nucleotides, the CDR3 is TGTGCCAGCAGTTACCCACCCGGGGGGCCCCAAGAGACCCAGTACTTC. This sequence encodes CASSYPPGGPQETQYF.

This chain connects TRBV9 to TRBJ1-1; D is unresolved. Trimming took off 10 bases at V and 1 base at J, with 11 bases between the two ends. The CDR3 runs 12 residues. Germline loops: CDR1 SGDLS, CDR2 YYNGEE. CDR3 amino acids: CAGLDRNTEAFF. In DNA, the CDR3 is TGTGCCGGACTGGATCGGAACACTGAAGCTTTCTTT.

There are a few counts of this clone. The gene calls are TRBV7-9 and TRBJ2-5, with a tentative D call TRBD2 (5 bases). Trimming cost V 5 bases and J 4 bases, with 11 bases left between them. CDR1 and CDR2 from the germline V gene are SEHNR and FQNEAQ (reference sequence). This CDR3 region has 13 residues. CDR3 bases: TGTGCCAGCAGCCTTACTAGAAGAGAGACCCAGTACTTC. Translation gives CASSLTRRETQYF.

This clone has more than one count but fewer than ten. This chain uses TRBV18 with TRBJ2-7, with 11 bases fitting TRBD2. Per the germline V gene, CDR1 is KGHSH and CDR2 is LQKENI. Trimming removed 3 bases from V and 5 bases from J; junction bases left unmatched: 6. The CDR3 is made up of 15 amino acids. CDR3 nucleotides: TGTGCCAGCTCACCCCAAACTAGCGGGAGCGACGAGCAGTACTTC. Amino acids: CASSPQTSGSDEQYF.

This clone came up a few times. V is TRBV6-1 and J is TRBJ2-7, with D unclear. The ends were cut back, 2 bases at V and 3 bases at J, with 8 bases in the middle. CDR1 MNHNS and CDR2 SASEGT come from the germline V gene. CDR3 size: 13 residues. The CDR3 protein is CASSEPHRYEQYF. CDR3 DNA sequence: TGTGCCAGCAGTGAACCACACCGCTACGAGCAGTACTTC.

This sequence joins TRBV29-1 and TRBJ2-2, with D possibly TRBD1 on 5 matching bases. This CDR3 has 14 residues. Per the germline V gene, CDR1 is SQVTM and CDR2 is ANQGSEA. V was clipped by 6 bases and J by 0 bases, with 11 bases between them. CDR3 nucleotide sequence: TGCAGCGTAAACGGACAATCGAACACCGGGGAGCTGTTTTTT. It codes for CSVNGQSNTGELFF.

In this sample, this clone turned up a few times. Here the CDR3 reads CASSLYEQYF. DNA for the CDR3: TGTGCCAGCAGTCTCTACGAGCAGTACTTC. The chain couples TRBV28 to TRBJ2-7, with no clear D. Germline values: CDR1 MDHEN, CDR2 SYDVKM. The CDR3 contains 10 residues. V was pared by 5 bases and J by 3 bases, with 2 bases between.

J is TRBJ1-5 and V is TRBV30; D remains unclear. The germline CDR1 and CDR2 sequences are GTSNPN and SVGIG (reference sequence). The CDR3 is made up of 12 amino acids. V shed 1 base and J shed 6 bases, with 7 bases lying between them. This CDR3 reads CAWSGDTQPQHF. In DNA, the CDR3 is TGTGCCTGGAGTGGTGACACTCAGCCCCAGCATTTT.

V usage is TRBV29-1 and J usage is TRBJ2-5; 8 nucleotides agree with TRBD2. CDR1 is SQVTM, CDR2 ANQGSEA, per germline. V shed 7 bases, J shed 1 base, and the junction held 2 bases outside the gene matches. This CDR3 contains 12 residues. The CDR3 region is CSAGTSQETQYF. CDR3 in DNA: TGCAGCGCCGGGACTAGCCAAGAGACCCAGTACTTC.

V and J are TRBV5-5 and TRBJ2-7, with 8 bases matching TRBD2. The trim removed 2 bases at V and 0 bases at J, leaving 10 bases unmatched. CDR3 size: 17 residues. Germline V gene lookup returns CDR1 SGHKS and CDR2 YYEKEE (reference sequence). The CDR3 DNA follows: TGTGCCAGCAGCTTCGGGCACGGGAGGGTCCTCTCCTACGAGCAGTACTTC. It specifies CASSFGHGRVLSYEQYF. Using reference TRBV5-5 and TRBJ2-7 for the parts outside the CDR3, the full variable domain is DAGVTQSPTHLIKTRGQQVTLRCSPISGHKSVSWYQQVLGQGPQFIFQYYEKEERGRGNFPDRFSARQFPNYSSELNVNALLLGDSALYLCASSFGHGRVLSYEQYFGPGTRLTVT.

The V call is TRBV7-9, the J call TRBJ2-1, with 10 bases aligning to TRBD2. The CDR3 totals 16 residues. V shed 1 base and J 7 bases; nucleotides not matched to a gene: 7. CDR1 SEHNR and CDR2 FQNEAQ come from the germline V gene (reference sequence). CDR3 nucleotide sequence: TGTGCCAGCAGCTTAGACCTAGCGGGAGTGGGGAATGAGCAGTTCTTC. This encodes CASSLDLAGVGNEQFF. Based on the CDR3 plus reference TRBV7-9 and TRBJ2-1, the full variable domain is DTGVSQNPRHKITKRGQNVTFRCDPISEHNRLYWYRQTLGQGPEFLTYFQNEAQLEKSRLLSDRFSAERPKGSFSTLEIQRTEQGDSAMYLCASSLDLAGVGNEQFFGPGTRLTVL.

This clone occurred a few times. V usage is TRBV10-3 and J usage is TRBJ2-1; 10 nucleotides align to TRBD2. Germline CDR1 ENHRY, CDR2 SYGVKD. The CDR3 is 16 amino acids. The trim removed 2 bases at V and 1 base at J, leaving 2 bases unmatched. CDR3 protein: CAISERLAGSYNEQFF. As DNA, the CDR3 is TGTGCCATCAGTGAGCGACTAGCGGGTTCCTACAATGAGCAGTTCTTC.

The chain uses TRBV10-3 and TRBJ2-7, with 7 bases that match TRBD1. There are 13 residues in the CDR3. In germline, CDR1 is ENHRY, CDR2 SYGVKD. V trimming: 6 bases; J trimming: 4 bases; junction bases outside the gene matches: 6. The CDR3 bases are TGTGCCATCAGGTCCGCACAGGGGTACGAGCAGTACTTC. This codes for CAIRSAQGYEQYF.

The gene calls are TRBV7-9 and TRBJ1-2; D is possibly TRBD1 (6 bases). Germline V lookup: CDR1 SEHNR, CDR2 FQNEAQ (reference sequence). This CDR3 has 13 amino acids. Trimming pared 2 bases from V and 5 bases from J, leaving 9 bases between. CDR3 residues: CASSLPRGYGYTF. In nucleotides, the CDR3 is TGTGCCAGCAGCTTACCGAGGGGGTATGGCTACACCTTC.